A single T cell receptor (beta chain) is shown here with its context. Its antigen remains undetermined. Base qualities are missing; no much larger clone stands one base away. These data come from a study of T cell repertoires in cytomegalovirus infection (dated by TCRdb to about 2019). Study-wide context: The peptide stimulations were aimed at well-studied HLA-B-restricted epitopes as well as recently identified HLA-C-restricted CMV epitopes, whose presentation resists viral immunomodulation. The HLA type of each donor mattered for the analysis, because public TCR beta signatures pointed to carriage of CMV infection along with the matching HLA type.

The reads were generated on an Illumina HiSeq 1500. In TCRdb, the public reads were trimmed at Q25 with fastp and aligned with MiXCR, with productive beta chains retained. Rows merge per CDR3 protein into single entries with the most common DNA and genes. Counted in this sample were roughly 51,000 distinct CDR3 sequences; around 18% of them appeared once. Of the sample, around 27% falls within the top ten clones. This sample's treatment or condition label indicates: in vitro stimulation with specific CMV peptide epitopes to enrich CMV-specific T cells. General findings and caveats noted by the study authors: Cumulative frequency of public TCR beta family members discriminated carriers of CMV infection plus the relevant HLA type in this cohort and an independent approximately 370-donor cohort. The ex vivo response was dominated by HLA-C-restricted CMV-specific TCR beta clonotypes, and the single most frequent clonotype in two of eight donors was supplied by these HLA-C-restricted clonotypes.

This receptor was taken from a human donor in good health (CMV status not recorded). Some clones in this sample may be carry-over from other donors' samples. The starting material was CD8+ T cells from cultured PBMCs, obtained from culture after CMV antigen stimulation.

The sequenced DNA is TGTGCCAGCAGTTTTGCCGCAGGTTTTAATAATGAGCAGTTCTTC. It codes for CASSFAAGFNNEQFF. The rearranged chain carries TRBV6-5 and TRBJ2-1; too little of a D gene remains to name it. The CDR3, cysteine through phenylalanine, is 15 amino acids long. The only DNA kept is the CDR3, 45 bases in frame from the first base. Looking up the germline V gene yields CDR1 MNHEY and CDR2 SVGAGI. V is shortened by 4 bases, J by 7 bases, and the region joining them spans 17 bases.